The 2 T cell receptor beta chains given below trace back to one sample, sequenced in a study of blood T cell repertoires in COVID-19. The method was immunoSEQ multiplex PCR; TCRdb's version includes in-frame clones alone and lacks a portion of them. The table lists fewer than 250,000 clones, over 80% of them singletons. Sequencing input: PBMCs or T cells enriched from blood (not recorded which). The origin of the receptors is a man aged 45 to 65 who had been exposed to COVID-19.

This chain joins TRBV18 and TRBJ2-5, with D possibly being TRBD1 (6 bases). Looked up from germline, CDR1 is KGHSH and CDR2 is LQKENI. Trimming shortened V by 3 bases and J by 5 bases, and 13 bases separated the two germline ends. This CDR3 contains 14 residues. This CDR3 is CASSPSSQGETQYF. Written as DNA, the CDR3 is TGTGCCAGCTCACCCTCTTCTCAGGGGGAGACCCAGTACTTC.

The chain links TRBV6-5 to TRBJ1-2; D may be TRBD1 (5 bases). V was pared by 3 bases and J by 8 bases, with 16 bases between. The CDR3 length is 14 residues. Germline V lookup: CDR1 MNHEY, CDR2 SVGAGI. CDR3 region: CASSYLDKSSGYTF. The CDR3 coding sequence is TGTGCCAGCAGTTATTTGGACAAGTCATCGGGCTACACCTTC.